Below are 15 T cell receptor beta chains sequenced from a single sample in a study of blood T cells in healthy people across ages. PCR was performed a second time for about 7 to 11 cycles using a sample-barcoded 5' primer and a J-beta primer mix. TCRdb itself ran the 5' RACE reads through MiXCR, one entry per CDR3 protein. Of about 1.8 million distinct CDR3 sequences in the sample, about 49% were seen once. The sequencing input was blood. The receptors shown here come from a middle-aged woman in good health.

The CDR3 region is CATVGLGAAPLHF. DNA for the CDR3: TGTGCCACCGTCGGCTTAGGGGCCGCACCCCTCCACTTT. This sequence joins TRBV28 and TRBJ1-6; D may be TRBD1 (5 bases). Trimming cost V 10 bases and J 11 bases, with 18 bases left between them. This CDR3 spans 13 amino acids. CDR1 is MDHEN, CDR2 SYDVKM, per germline.

This clonotype came up once. The chain carries TRBV21-1 and TRBJ2-4; TRBD1, the table's D call, was not compared with the DNA. The DNA end favors TRBJ2-7, so the J call may be wrong. TRBV21-1 has pseudogene status. The CDR3 is 17 amino acids. Here the CDR3 reads CASSKVVDRAATYEQYF. CDR3 nucleotide sequence: TGTGCCAGCAGCAAAGTCGTTGATAGGGCCGCCACCTACGAGCAGTACTTC.

In its sample, this clonotype was seen a few times. The J gene is TRBJ2-7, the V gene TRBV20-1; 9 bases agree with TRBD2. CDR1 DFQATT and CDR2 SNEGSKA come from the germline V gene (reference sequence). The CDR3 has 13 amino acids. After removal of 4 bases from V and 0 bases from J, the junction contained 1 base not matched to a gene. Here the CDR3 reads CSAKRGVSYEQYF. The DNA for the CDR3 is TGCAGTGCTAAGCGGGGGGTCTCCTACGAGCAGTACTTC.

This chain links TRBV27 with TRBJ1-6, with TRBD1 identical over 9 bases. Trimming removed 6 bases from V and 10 bases from J; junction bases left unmatched: 10. This CDR3 has 15 amino acids. CDR1 and CDR2 from the germline V gene are MNHEY and SMNVEV (reference sequence). CDR3 residues: CASSESGTGFSPLHF. CDR3 DNA sequence: TGTGCCAGCAGCGAGTCCGGGACAGGGTTCTCACCCCTCCACTTT.

CDR3 bases: TGCAGCGTTGAGCTACGGGGTAGCTCCTACGAGCAGTACTTC. Its protein product is CSVELRGSSYEQYF. The chain joins TRBV29-1 to TRBJ2-7; possibly TRBD2 for D (5 bases). Germline V gene lookup returns CDR1 SQVTM and CDR2 ANQGSEA. The CDR3 is made up of 14 amino acids. Trimming removed 3 bases at V and 0 bases at J, with 12 bases between.

A few counts support this clonotype. The chain has TRBV5-1 and TRBJ2-4; TRBD1 matches 9 bases. The CDR3 is made up of 15 amino acids. The V gene end was trimmed by 2 bases and the J gene end by 13 bases; junction bases not matched to a gene: 13. The V gene's germline CDR1 is SGHRS and CDR2 YFSETQ. The CDR3 DNA is TGCGCCAGCAGCTTACCGGGACAGGGAACCCAAGAGCAGTACTTC. As protein: CASSLPGQGTQEQYF.

This clonotype has more than one count but fewer than ten. The J gene is TRBJ2-1, the V gene TRBV4-3, with 8 positions matching TRBD1. Germline trimming cut 0 bases from V and 5 bases from J; bases unmatched to any gene: 3. The CDR3 runs to 15 residues. The V gene's germline CDR1 is LGHNA and CDR2 YSLEER. The CDR3 spells CASSQDRGLDNEQFF. DNA of the CDR3: TGCGCCAGCAGCCAAGACAGGGGGCTTGACAATGAGCAGTTCTTC.

There are a few counts of this clonotype. The J gene is TRBJ2-7, the V gene TRBV11-2; D possibly matches TRBD1 or TRBD2 (5 bases each). The CDR3 runs 13 residues. Germline CDR1 SGHAT, CDR2 FQNNGV. V was pared by 6 bases and J by 3 bases, with 12 bases between. CDR3 nucleotides: TGTGCCAGCAGTCGGGACCAAGTCTACGAGCAGTACTTC. It is translated as CASSRDQVYEQYF.

The chain employs TRBV7-2 and TRBJ2-7; D is unclear. Trimming pared 6 bases from V and 2 bases from J, leaving 11 bases between. CDR3 length equals 13 residues. Looked up from germline, CDR1 is SGHTA and CDR2 is FQGNSA. CDR3 sequence (DNA): TGTGCCAGCAGTACCTTGGGGACCTACGAGCAGTACTTC. This encodes CASSTLGTYEQYF.

This clonotype was seen a few times. The genes are TRBV13 and TRBJ2-3, with D possibly called TRBD1 or TRBD2 (6 bases each). Germline values: CDR1 PRHDT, CDR2 FYEKMQ (reference sequence). The CDR3 sequence is 15 residues long. V dropped 4 bases and J dropped 5 bases, with 16 bases sitting between them. Here the CDR3 reads CASSSIRGVEDTQYF. CDR3 nucleotides: TGTGCCAGCAGCTCCATTAGGGGGGTTGAAGATACGCAGTATTTT.

The chain recombines TRBV25-1 with TRBJ2-5, with D tentatively TRBD1 (5 bases). Trimming pared 1 base from V and 1 base from J, leaving 10 bases between. The CDR3 spans 15 residues. The germline V gene has CDR1 MGHDK and CDR2 SYGVNS. CDR3 bases: TGTGCCAGCAGTGAATCCCGACAGCTCCAAGAGACCCAGTACTTC. Amino acids: CASSESRQLQETQYF.

J is TRBJ2-3 and V is TRBV27; TRBD1 aligns across 8 bases. The trim removed 3 bases at V and 4 bases at J, leaving 9 bases unmatched. In germline, CDR1 is MNHEY, CDR2 SMNVEV (reference sequence). CDR3 length equals 16 residues. This chain's CDR3 is CASSLTGARGPDTQYF. The CDR3 DNA reads as TGTGCCAGCAGTTTGACAGGGGCCAGGGGCCCAGATACGCAGTATTTT.

The chain combines TRBV20-1 with TRBJ2-7; D might be TRBD1 or TRBD2, each matching 6 bases. Trimming removed 3 bases at V and 4 bases at J, with 13 bases between. The CDR3 loop spans 13 amino acids. CDR1 DFQATT and CDR2 SNEGSKA come from the germline V gene (reference sequence). The CDR3 DNA follows: TGCAGTGCTAGTAAACGGGGGCCGTACGAGCAGTACTTC. This codes for CSASKRGPYEQYF.

In the case of this clonotype: The junction and the germline gene differ at one end; a read error may be behind it. The gene calls are TRBV18 and TRBJ2-5, with D perhaps assigned TRBD1 or TRBD2 (5 bases each). This CDR3 is built from 14 residues. CDR1 is KGHSH and CDR2 is LQKENI in the germline V gene. CDR3 DNA sequence: TGTGCCGGCTCTCCCGACAGACTACTAGAGACCCAGTACTTC. Its translation is CAGSPDRLLETQYF.

A few counts support this clonotype. This chain joins TRBV7-9 and TRBJ2-5; 8 bases map to TRBD2. The CDR3 has 16 residues. The V gene's germline CDR1 is SEHNR and CDR2 FQNEAQ (reference sequence). The ends lost 4 bases at V and 2 bases at J; junction bases unmatched: 9. CDR3 residues: CASSSSGVAGQETQYF. The CDR3 DNA reads as TGTGCCAGCAGCTCCTCCGGAGTAGCGGGGCAAGAGACCCAGTACTTC.